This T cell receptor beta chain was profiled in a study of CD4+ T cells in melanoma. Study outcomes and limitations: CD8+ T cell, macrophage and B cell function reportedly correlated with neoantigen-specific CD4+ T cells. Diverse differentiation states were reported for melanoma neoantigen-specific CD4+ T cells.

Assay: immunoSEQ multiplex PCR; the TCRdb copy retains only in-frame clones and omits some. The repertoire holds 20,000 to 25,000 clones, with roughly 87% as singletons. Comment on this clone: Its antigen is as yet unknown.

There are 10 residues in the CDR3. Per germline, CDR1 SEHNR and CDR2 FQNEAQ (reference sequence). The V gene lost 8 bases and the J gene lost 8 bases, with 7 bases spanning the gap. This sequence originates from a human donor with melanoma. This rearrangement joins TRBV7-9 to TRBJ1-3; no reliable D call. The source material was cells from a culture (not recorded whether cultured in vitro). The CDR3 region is CASGDYTIYF. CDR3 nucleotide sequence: TGTGCCAGCGGAGATTACACCATATATTTT.